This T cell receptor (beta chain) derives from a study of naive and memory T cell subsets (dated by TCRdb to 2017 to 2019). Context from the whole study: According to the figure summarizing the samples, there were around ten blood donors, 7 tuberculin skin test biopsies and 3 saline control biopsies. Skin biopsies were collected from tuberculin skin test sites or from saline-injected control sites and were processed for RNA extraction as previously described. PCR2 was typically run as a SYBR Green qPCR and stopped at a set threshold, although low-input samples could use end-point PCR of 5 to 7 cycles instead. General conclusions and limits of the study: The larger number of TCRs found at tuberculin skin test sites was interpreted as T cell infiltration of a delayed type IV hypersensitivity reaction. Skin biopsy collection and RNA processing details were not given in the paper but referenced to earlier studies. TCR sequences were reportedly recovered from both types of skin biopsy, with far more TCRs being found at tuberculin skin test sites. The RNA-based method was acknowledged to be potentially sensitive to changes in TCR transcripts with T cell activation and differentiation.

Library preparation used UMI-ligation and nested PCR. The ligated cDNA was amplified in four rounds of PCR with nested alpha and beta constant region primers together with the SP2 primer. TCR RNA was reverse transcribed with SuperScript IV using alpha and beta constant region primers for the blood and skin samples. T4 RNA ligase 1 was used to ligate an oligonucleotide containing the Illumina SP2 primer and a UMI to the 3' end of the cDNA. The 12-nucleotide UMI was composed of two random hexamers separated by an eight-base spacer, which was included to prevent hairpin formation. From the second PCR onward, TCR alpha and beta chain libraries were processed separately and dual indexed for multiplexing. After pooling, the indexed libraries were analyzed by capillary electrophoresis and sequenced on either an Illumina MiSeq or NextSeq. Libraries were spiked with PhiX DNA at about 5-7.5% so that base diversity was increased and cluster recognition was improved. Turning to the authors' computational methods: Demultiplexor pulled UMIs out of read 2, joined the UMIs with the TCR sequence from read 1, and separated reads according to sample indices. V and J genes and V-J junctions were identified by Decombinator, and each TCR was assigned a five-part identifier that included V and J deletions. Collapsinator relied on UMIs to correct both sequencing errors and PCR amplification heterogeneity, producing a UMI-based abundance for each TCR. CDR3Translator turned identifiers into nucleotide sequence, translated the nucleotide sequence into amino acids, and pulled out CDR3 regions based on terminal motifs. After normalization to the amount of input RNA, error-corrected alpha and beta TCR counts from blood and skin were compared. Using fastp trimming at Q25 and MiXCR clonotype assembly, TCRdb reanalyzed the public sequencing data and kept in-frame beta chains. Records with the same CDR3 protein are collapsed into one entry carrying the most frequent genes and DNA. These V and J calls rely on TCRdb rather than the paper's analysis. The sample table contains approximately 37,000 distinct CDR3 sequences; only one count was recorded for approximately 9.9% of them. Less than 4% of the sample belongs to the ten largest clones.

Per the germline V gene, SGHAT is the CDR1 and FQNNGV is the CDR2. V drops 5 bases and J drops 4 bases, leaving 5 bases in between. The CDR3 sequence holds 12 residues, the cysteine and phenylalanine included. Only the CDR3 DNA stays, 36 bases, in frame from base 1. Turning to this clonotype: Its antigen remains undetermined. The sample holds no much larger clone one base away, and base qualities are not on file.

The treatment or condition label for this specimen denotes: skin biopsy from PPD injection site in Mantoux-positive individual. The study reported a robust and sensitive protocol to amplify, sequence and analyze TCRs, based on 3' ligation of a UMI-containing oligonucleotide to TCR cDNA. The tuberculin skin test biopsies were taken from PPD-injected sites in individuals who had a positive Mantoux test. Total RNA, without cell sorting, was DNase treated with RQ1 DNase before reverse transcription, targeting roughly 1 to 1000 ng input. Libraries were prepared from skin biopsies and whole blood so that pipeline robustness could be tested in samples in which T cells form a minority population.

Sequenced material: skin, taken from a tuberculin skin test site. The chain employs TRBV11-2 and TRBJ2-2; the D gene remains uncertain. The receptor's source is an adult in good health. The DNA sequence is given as TGTGCCAGCAGCCCCCGCACCGGGGAGCTGTTTTTT. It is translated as CASSPRTGELFF.